The 14 T cell receptor beta chains given below trace back to one sample, sequenced in a study of PD-L1 blockade in urothelial cancer. Generated by immunoSEQ multiplex PCR, the TCRdb table keeps only in-frame clones and is missing some. Seen here are 100,000 to 150,000 clones, about four fifths observed once, and the top ten hold 3.2%. Indicated time point: pretreatment peripheral blood. The sample in question was PBMCs, obtained around atezolizumab (anti-PD-L1) treatment. The receptors here all came from a man aged 45 to 65 with urothelial cancer.

The CDR3 here is CASSVGDRDALGYTF. The DNA of the CDR3 is TGCGCCAGCAGCGTGGGGGACAGGGACGCTCTTGGCTACACCTTC. V gene TRBV5-1 combines with J gene TRBJ1-2; 9 nucleotides line up with TRBD1. Germline-derived CDR1 and CDR2 are SGHRS and YFSETQ. CDR3 length equals 15 residues. The junction had 11 bases not matched to a gene; V was cut back by 4 bases and J by 7 bases. Variable domain in full (rest from reference TRBV5-1 and TRBJ1-2): KAGVTQTPRYLIKTRGQQVTLSCSPISGHRSVSWYQQTPGQGLQFLFEYFSETQRNKGNFPGRFSGRQFSNSRSEMNVSTLELGDSALYLCASSVGDRDALGYTFGSGTRLTVV.

The genes are TRBV19 and TRBJ2-1; D possibly corresponds to TRBD2 (7 bases). The V gene lost 0 bases and the J gene lost 12 bases, with 12 bases spanning the gap. The CDR3 length is 13 residues. Germline assignment: CDR1 LNHDA and CDR2 SQIVND (reference sequence). CDR3 amino acids: CASSIDGGARQFF. Here the CDR3 DNA reads TGTGCCAGTAGTATAGATGGGGGGGCGCGGCAGTTCTTC.

The chain couples TRBV7-8 to TRBJ1-5; TRBD1 aligns across 9 bases. V trimming: 7 bases; J trimming: 0 bases; junction bases outside the gene matches: 7. Germline lookup yields CDR1 SGHVS and CDR2 FQNEAQ. The CDR3 is 16 amino acids. CDR3 residues: CASTQWTGVSNQPQHF. The CDR3 region has the DNA TGTGCCAGCACCCAATGGACAGGGGTTAGCAATCAGCCCCAGCATTTT. Full variable domain (rest looked up from reference TRBV7-8 and TRBJ1-5): GAGVSQSPRYKVAKRGQDVALRCDPISGHVSLFWYQQALGQGPEFLTYFQNEAQLDKSGLPSDRFFAERPEGSVSTLKIQRTQQEDSAVYLCASTQWTGVSNQPQHFGDGTRLSIL.

This clone occurred once. The chain employs TRBV28 and TRBJ1-4; D uncertain. V shed 5 bases and J shed 6 bases, with 16 bases lying between them. The CDR3 spans 15 residues. Looked up from germline, CDR1 is MDHEN and CDR2 is SYDVKM. As DNA, the CDR3 is TGTGCCAGCAGTCCTCCGGCCGCGGGGTATGAAAAACTGTTTTTT. This codes for CASSPPAAGYEKLFF.

The chain combines TRBV10-3 with TRBJ2-7; 7 bases fit TRBD1. Per germline, CDR1 ENHRY and CDR2 SYGVKD. The CDR3 covers 15 residues. V lost 0 bases, J lost 2 bases, and 4 bases stayed unmatched. The CDR3 DNA reads as TGTGCCATCAGTGAGTCTGGGACAGAAACCTACGAGCAGTACTTC. Translated, it gives CAISESGTETYEQYF.

The chain links TRBV28 to TRBJ1-2, with 7 bases lining up with TRBD1. Germline CDR1 is MDHEN and CDR2 is SYDVKM. Trimming took 5 bases from V and 6 from J; bases not matched to a gene: 15. This CDR3 has 16 residues. The chain's CDR3 is CASSPTPWTGTNGYTF. CDR3 DNA sequence: TGTGCCAGCAGTCCGACTCCCTGGACAGGAACTAATGGCTACACCTTC.

There are a few counts of this clone. V usage is TRBV6-6 and J usage is TRBJ2-1, with unresolved D. The CDR3 is made up of 12 amino acids. The V end was cut by 0 bases, the J end by 9 bases, with 6 bases between. Germline CDR1 and CDR2: MNHNY and SVGAGI (reference sequence). The CDR3 spells CASSYSRPEQFF. The CDR3 DNA is TGTGCCAGCAGTTACTCCAGGCCTGAGCAGTTCTTC.

The chain recombines TRBV18 with TRBJ2-6; no clear D gene. Trimming took off 4 bases at V and 0 bases at J, with 4 bases between the two ends. The CDR3 has 14 residues. Germline loops: CDR1 KGHSH, CDR2 LQKENI. The CDR3 DNA follows: TGTGCCAGCTCACGTAGCTCTGGGGCCAACGTCCTGACTTTC. Translated, it gives CASSRSSGANVLTF.

This chain links TRBV7-2 with TRBJ2-7, with D possibly matching TRBD2 (6 bases). V shed 2 bases and J shed 5 bases, with 16 bases lying between them. CDR1 SGHTA and CDR2 FQGNSA come from the germline V gene. The CDR3 loop spans 15 amino acids. The CDR3 DNA sequence: TGTGCCAGCAGCTTATCGGGAGTCACGGCCGACGAGCAGTACTTC. Protein sequence: CASSLSGVTADEQYF.

The V call is TRBV28, the J call TRBJ2-7; the match to TRBD2 covers 10 bases. The CDR3 spans 14 residues. Losses at the gene ends were 4 bases for V and 8 bases for J; bases not matched to a gene: 8. Per the germline V gene, CDR1 is MDHEN and CDR2 is SYDVKM. Here the CDR3 reads CASSSGLAGAQQYF. The CDR3 DNA follows: TGTGCCAGCAGTTCTGGGCTAGCGGGAGCACAGCAGTACTTC. Variable domain in full (rest from reference TRBV28 and TRBJ2-7): DVKVTQSSRYLVKRTGEKVFLECVQDMDHENMFWYRQDPGLGLRLIYFSYDVKMKEKGDIPEGYSVSREKKERFSLILESASTNQTSMYLCASSSGLAGAQQYFGPGTRLTVT.

This sequence joins TRBV9 and TRBJ2-3, with a tentative D call TRBD1 (5 bases). The V gene lost 0 bases and the J gene lost 4 bases, with 9 bases spanning the gap. The CDR3 has 14 amino acids. Germline values: CDR1 SGDLS, CDR2 YYNGEE. CDR3 amino acids: CASSVARAPDTQYF. DNA for the CDR3: TGTGCCAGCAGCGTAGCCAGGGCCCCAGATACGCAGTATTTT.

The chain employs TRBV10-3 and TRBJ2-7, with 10 bases lining up with TRBD2. The CDR3 spans 14 residues. V dropped 6 bases and J dropped 2; count of bases not matched to a gene: 4. Germline loops: CDR1 ENHRY, CDR2 SYGVKD. The CDR3: CAIRRAGGPYEQYF. The CDR3 region has the DNA TGTGCCATCAGGAGAGCGGGAGGGCCCTACGAGCAGTACTTC.

The chain carries TRBV5-1 and TRBJ2-5, with D tentatively TRBD1 (5 bases). CDR3 length: 15 amino acids. Trimming shortened V by 0 bases and J by 5 bases, and 14 bases separated the two germline ends. CDR1 SGHRS and CDR2 YFSETQ come from the germline V gene. The chain's CDR3 is CASSLGSLQGETQYF. In nucleotides, the CDR3 is TGCGCCAGCAGCTTGGGATCCCTGCAGGGTGAGACCCAGTACTTC.

The J gene is TRBJ2-1, the V gene TRBV11-2; TRBD2 agrees at 8 bases. The J segment lost 4 bases and the V segment lost 1 base, leaving 6 bases of the junction unmatched. This CDR3 region has 16 residues. Germline V gene sequence: CDR1 SGHAT, CDR2 FQNNGV. CDR3 sequence reads: CASSLVPSGLYNEQFF. The DNA for the CDR3 is TGTGCCAGCAGCTTAGTGCCTAGCGGGCTATACAATGAGCAGTTCTTC. Full variable domain (rest looked up from reference TRBV11-2 and TRBJ2-1): EAGVAQSPRYKIIEKRQSVAFWCNPISGHATLYWYQQILGQGPKLLIQFQNNGVVDDSQLPKDRFSAERLKGVDSTLKIQPAKLEDSAVYLCASSLVPSGLYNEQFFGPGTRLTVL.